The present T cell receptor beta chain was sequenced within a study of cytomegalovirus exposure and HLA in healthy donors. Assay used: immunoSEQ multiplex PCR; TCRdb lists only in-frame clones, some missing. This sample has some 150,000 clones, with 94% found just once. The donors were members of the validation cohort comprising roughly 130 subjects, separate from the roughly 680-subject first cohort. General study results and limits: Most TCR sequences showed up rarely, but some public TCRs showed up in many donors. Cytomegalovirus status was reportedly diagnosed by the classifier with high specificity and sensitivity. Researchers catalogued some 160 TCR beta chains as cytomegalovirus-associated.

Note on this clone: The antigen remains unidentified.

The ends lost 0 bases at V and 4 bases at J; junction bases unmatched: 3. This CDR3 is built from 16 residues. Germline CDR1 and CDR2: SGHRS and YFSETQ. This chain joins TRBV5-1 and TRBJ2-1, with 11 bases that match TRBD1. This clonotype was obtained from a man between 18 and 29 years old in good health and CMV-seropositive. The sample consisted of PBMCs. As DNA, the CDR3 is TGCGCCAGCAGCTTGGTGGGGGACAGGGGGTACAATGAGCAGTTCTTC. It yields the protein CASSLVGDRGYNEQFF.